Listed below are T cell receptor beta chains from one sample, sequenced in a study of a mutant IDH1 vaccine in newly diagnosed glioma. The antigens these receptors bind are not known. Data came from immunoSEQ multiplex PCR; TCRdb stores just in-frame clones and leaves some out. Of 60,000 or so clones detected, around 84% appear once; the ten largest clones hold less than 4.5%. This material consisted of PBMCs, taken from a glioma patient whose treatment included an IDH1 peptide vaccine. Receptors originate from a man aged 30 to 39 with glioma. The CDR3 runs from the conserved cysteine through the conserved F or W. D genes are given only for firm matches. Clone size appears in some rows only: once, few, many, or a class for an expanded clone.

>TRBJ2-3|.|TRBV11-2|.
TGTGCCAGCAGCCTATATTTCGGGAACACAGATACGCAGTATTTT
CASSLYFGNTDTQYF
>TRBJ1-1|.|TRBV2|.
TGTGCCAGCAGTTTAGGGGTGGGCACTGAAGCTTTCTTT
CASSLGVGTEAFF
>TRBJ1-1|few|TRBV5-1|TRBD1
TGCGCCAGCAGCAGATTCGGGACAGGGCAATCCCCTGAAGCTTTCTTT
CASSRFGTGQSPEAFF
>TRBJ1-1|few|TRBV10-1|.
TGCGCCAGCAGTGAGTCGGGGCGGACTGAAGCTTTCTTT
CASSESGRTEAFF
>TRBJ1-2|few|TRBV5-4|.
TGTGCCAGCAGCTCCGGGACAAGAGCTAACTATGGCTACACCTTC
CASSSGTRANYGYTF
>TRBJ2-7|.|TRBV7-8|.
TGTGCCAGCAGCCACCGAGGGACACGAAATACCTACGAGCAGTACTTC
CASSHRGTRNTYEQYF
>TRBJ2-2|.|TRBV5-6|.
TGTGCCAGCAGCTTGGAGCCCGGGGAGCTGTTTTTT
CASSLEPGELFF
>TRBJ1-2|.|TRBV19|.
TGTGCCAGTAGTATAGGGGGTCACTATGGCTACACCTTC
CASSIGGHYGYTF
>TRBJ1-1|few|TRBV14|.
TGTGCCAGCAGCCAAGAAATAGCGGACACTGAAGCTTTCTTT
CASSQEIADTEAFF
>TRBJ2-5|.|TRBV18|.
TGTGCCAGCTCACCGTCGAGAGAGACCCAGTACTTC
CASSPSRETQYF
>TRBJ1-2|.|TRBV5-1|.
TGCGCCAGCAGCTTGTATCTCGGGTCACTTGATGGACAGCCTTATGGCTACACCTTC
CASSLYLGSLDGQPYGYTF
>TRBJ2-3|.|TRBV2|.
TGTGCCAGCAGGAAGGCGGGGTCGGCCCCAGATACGCAGTATTTT
CASRKAGSAPDTQYF
>TRBJ1-2|.|TRBV10-1|.
TGCGCCAGCAGTGACTCCCCTGATAACTATGGCTACACCTTC
CASSDSPDNYGYTF
>TRBJ1-2|.|TRBV4-2|.
TGTGCCAGCAGCCAAGATGGGGGGCTCGGCTATGGCTACACCTTC
CASSQDGGLGYGYTF
>TRBJ2-2|.|TRBV9|.
TGTGCCAGCAGCGTATCCAAAGTGACCCTCGCGAACACCGGGGAGCTGTTTTTT
CASSVSKVTLANTGELFF
>TRBJ2-5|.|TRBV4-1|.
TGCGCCAGCAGCCAAGGGAGGACAAAACAAGAGACCCAGTACTTC
CASSQGRTKQETQYF
>TRBJ2-5|.|TRBV5-5|TRBD2
TGTGCCAGCAGCACGGGGACTAGCGGGGGGGCCATAGAGACCCAGTACTTC
CASSTGTSGGAIETQYF
>TRBJ2-1|.|TRBV6-4|.
TGTGCCAGCAGTGACGGGAACAGGTACAATGAGCAGTTCTTC
CASSDGNRYNEQFF
>TRBJ2-4|.|TRBV9|.
TGTGCCAGCAGCGGAAGCGGAAGCATTCAGTACTTC
CASSGSGSIQYF
>TRBJ1-2|few|TRBV7-9|TRBD1
TGTGCCAGCAGTACGACAGGGATAATAAACTATGGCTACACCTTC
CASSTTGIINYGYTF
>TRBJ2-5|.|TRBV2|TRBD2
TGTGCCAGCAGTGAAACCGGGACTAGCGGGCGGCGTAAAAAGACCCAGTACTTC
CASSETGTSGRRKKTQYF
>TRBJ1-4|.|TRBV19|TRBD1
TGTGCCAGTAGAGACAGGGGAACTAATGAAAAACTGTTTTTT
CASRDRGTNEKLFF
>TRBJ2-7|.|TRBV15|.
TGTGCCACCAGCAGAGATTCCCTCTTGGGGGCCCGGTCCTACGAGCAGTACTTC
CATSRDSLLGARSYEQYF
>TRBJ2-1|.|TRBV5-4|TRBD2
TGTGCCAGCAGCTTGGACCCGCGGGGGGAGCAGTTCTTC
CASSLDPRGEQFF
>TRBJ2-3|.|TRBV6-4|TRBD2
TGTGCCAGCAGTGACCTAGCGGGGAGCACAGATACGCAGTATTTT
CASSDLAGSTDTQYF
>TRBJ1-2|.|TRBV6-4|TRBD1
TGTGCCAGCAGTGAGTCACAGGGGGCCTATGGCTACACCTTC
CASSESQGAYGYTF
>TRBJ1-5|.|TRBV10-2|TRBD1
TGCGCCAGCAGTGAGACAGGGGGTCAGCCCCAGCATTTT
CASSETGGQPQHF
>TRBJ1-1|few|TRBV20-1|.
TGCAGTGCTCCGGGGCTGGGTGAAGCTTTCTTT
CSAPGLGEAFF
>TRBJ2-7|.|TRBV5-4|.
TGTGCCAGCAGCTTGGTGGGGACCCCGCGCGAGCAGTACTTC
CASSLVGTPREQYF
>TRBJ2-5|.|TRBV5-1|TRBD1
TGCGCCAGCAGCCTACGGACAGGGACGATCCAAGAGACCCAGTACTTC
CASSLRTGTIQETQYF
>TRBJ1-5|few|TRBV19|TRBD1
TGTGCCAGCAGGGACAGGGAGATGGTTATGAGTCAGCCCCAGCATTTT
CASRDREMVMSQPQHF
>TRBJ1-6|.|TRBV19|TRBD1
TGTGCCAGCCGGGACAGAAATAATTCACCCCTCCACTTT
CASRDRNNSPLHF
>TRBJ1-1|.|TRBV28|.
TGTGCCAGCAGTCGTTTGAACACTGAAGCTTTCTTT
CASSRLNTEAFF
>TRBJ2-7|once|TRBV7-8|.
TGTGCCAGCAGCTTGAGTCTTACCTCCTACGAGCAGTACTTC
CASSLSLTSYEQYF
>TRBJ2-5|.|TRBV5-6|.
TGTGCCAGCAGCGCGACGATGAAGACCCAGTACTTC
CASSATMKTQYF
>TRBJ2-1|.|TRBV27|.
TGTGCCAGCAGTTTCGCGGCAGGGAGTCCGTTGAGCTCCTACAATGAGCAGTTCTTC
CASSFAAGSPLSSYNEQFF
>TRBJ1-4|.|TRBV5-4|.
TGTGCCAGCAGCCTTGGCGGGGCAATCGGGGAAAAACTGTTTTTT
CASSLGGAIGEKLFF
>TRBJ2-1|.|TRBV27|.
TGTGCCAGCCGGGACTTCTTATCTGAGCAGTTCTTC
CASRDFLSEQFF
>TRBJ1-5|.|TRBV18|TRBD1
TGTGCCAGCTCACCCGGGACAGTTAGCAATCAGCCCCAGCATTTT
CASSPGTVSNQPQHF
>TRBJ1-5|.|TRBV18|TRBD1
TGTGCCAGCTCACCGACAGGGGCCGTGAGGGGCAATCAGCCCCAGCATTTT
CASSPTGAVRGNQPQHF
>TRBJ2-7|.|TRBV10-2|TRBD2
TGCGCCAGCACCGACGGGGGGGCAGGGTCCTACGAGCAGTACTTC
CASTDGGAGSYEQYF
>TRBJ1-6|.|TRBV5-1|.
TGCGCCAGCAGCCTCCGGGACACAAATTCACCCCTCCACTTT
CASSLRDTNSPLHF
>TRBJ2-2|.|TRBV27|TRBD2
TGTGCCAGCAGTTTATCCCCCCTAGCGGGGTTCACCGGGGAGCTGTTTTTT
CASSLSPLAGFTGELFF
>TRBJ1-4|.|TRBV5-6|.
TGTGCCAGCACCCGACCGGACAGAAATGAAAAACTGTTTTTT
CASTRPDRNEKLFF
>TRBJ2-7|.|TRBV4-2|TRBD2
TGTGCCAGCAGCCAAGGAGGCGGGGGTACCACCTACGAGCAGTACTTC
CASSQGGGGTTYEQYF